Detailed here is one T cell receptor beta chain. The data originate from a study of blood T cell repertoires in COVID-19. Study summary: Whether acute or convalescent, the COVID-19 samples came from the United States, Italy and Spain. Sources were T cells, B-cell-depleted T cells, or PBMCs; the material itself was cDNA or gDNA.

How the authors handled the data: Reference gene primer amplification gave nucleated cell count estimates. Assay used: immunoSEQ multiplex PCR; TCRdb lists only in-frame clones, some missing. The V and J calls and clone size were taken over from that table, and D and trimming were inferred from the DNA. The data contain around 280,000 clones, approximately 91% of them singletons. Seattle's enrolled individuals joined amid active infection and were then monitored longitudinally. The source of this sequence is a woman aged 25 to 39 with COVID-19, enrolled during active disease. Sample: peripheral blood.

For the CDR3, the DNA is TGTGCCAGCAGTTTGGATAATCGAGCGGGAGGCGAGCAGTACTTC. Its translation: CASSLDNRAGGEQYF. The chain has TRBV6-5 and TRBJ2-7; 9 bases align to TRBD2. With V trimmed by 4 bases and J by 6 bases, 10 bases remained unmatched. CDR1 MNHEY and CDR2 SVGAGI come from the germline V gene. This CDR3 spans 15 amino acids.